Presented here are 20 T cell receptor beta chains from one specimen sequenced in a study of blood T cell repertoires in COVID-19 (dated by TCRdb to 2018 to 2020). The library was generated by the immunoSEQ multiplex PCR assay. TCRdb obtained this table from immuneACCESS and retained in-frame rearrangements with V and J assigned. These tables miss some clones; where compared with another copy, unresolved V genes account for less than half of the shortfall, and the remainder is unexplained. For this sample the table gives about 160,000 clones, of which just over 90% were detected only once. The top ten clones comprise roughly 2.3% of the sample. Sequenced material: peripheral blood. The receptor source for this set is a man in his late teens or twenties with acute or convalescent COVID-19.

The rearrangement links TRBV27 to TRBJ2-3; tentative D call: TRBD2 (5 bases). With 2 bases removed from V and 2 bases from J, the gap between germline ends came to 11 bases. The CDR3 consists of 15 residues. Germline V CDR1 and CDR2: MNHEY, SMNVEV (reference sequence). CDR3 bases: TGTGCCAGCAGTTTAGGTGATAGCGTCACAGATACGCAGTATTTT. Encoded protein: CASSLGDSVTDTQYF.

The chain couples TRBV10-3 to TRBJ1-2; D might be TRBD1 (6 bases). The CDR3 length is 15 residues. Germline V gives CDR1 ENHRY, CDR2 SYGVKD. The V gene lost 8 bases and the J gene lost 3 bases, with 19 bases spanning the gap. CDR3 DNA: TGTGCCATCGAGAATGCCGGGACACCATACTATGGCTACACCTTC. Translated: CAIENAGTPYYGYTF.

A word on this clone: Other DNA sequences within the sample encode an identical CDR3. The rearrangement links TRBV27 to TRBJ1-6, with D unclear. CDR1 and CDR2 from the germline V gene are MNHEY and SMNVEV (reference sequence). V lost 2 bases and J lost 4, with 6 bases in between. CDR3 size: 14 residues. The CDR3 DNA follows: TGTGCCAGCAGTTTACTACAGTATAATTCACCCCTCCACTTT. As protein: CASSLLQYNSPLHF.

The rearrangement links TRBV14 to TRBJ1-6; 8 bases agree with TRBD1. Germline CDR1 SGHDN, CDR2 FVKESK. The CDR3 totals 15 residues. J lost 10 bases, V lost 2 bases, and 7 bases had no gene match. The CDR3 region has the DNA TGTGCCAGCAGCCAATCGGACAGGGATGAATCACCCCTCCACTTT. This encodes CASSQSDRDESPLHF. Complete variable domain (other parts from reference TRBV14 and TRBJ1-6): EAGVTQFPSHSVIEKGQTVTLRCDPISGHDNLYWYRRVMGKEIKFLLHFVKESKQDESGMPNNRFLAERTGGTYSTLKVQPAELEDSGVYFCASSQSDRDESPLHFGNGTRLTVT.

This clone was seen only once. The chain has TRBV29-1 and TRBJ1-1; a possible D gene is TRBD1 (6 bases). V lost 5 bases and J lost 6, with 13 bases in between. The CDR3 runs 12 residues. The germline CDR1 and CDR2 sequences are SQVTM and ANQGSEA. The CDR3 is CSVTKGGAEAFF. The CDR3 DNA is TGCAGCGTTACCAAAGGGGGGGCTGAAGCTTTCTTT.

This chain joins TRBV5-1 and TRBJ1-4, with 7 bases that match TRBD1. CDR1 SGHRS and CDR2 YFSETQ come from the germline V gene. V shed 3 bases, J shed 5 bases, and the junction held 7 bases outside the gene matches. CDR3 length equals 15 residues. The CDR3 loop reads CASSSGTAVNEKLFF. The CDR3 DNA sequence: TGCGCCAGCAGCTCCGGGACAGCCGTCAATGAAAAACTGTTTTTT.

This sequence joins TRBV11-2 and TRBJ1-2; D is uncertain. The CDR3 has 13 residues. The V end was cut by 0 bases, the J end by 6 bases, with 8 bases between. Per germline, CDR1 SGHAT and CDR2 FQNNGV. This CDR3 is CASSLDRYNGYTF. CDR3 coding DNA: TGTGCCAGCAGCTTAGACAGATACAATGGCTACACCTTC.

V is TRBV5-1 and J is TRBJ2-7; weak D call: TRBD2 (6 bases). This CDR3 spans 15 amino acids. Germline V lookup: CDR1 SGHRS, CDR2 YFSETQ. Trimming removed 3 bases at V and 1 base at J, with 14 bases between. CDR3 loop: CASSSIAAPSYEQYF. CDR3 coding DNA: TGCGCCAGCAGCTCGATAGCGGCGCCTTCCTACGAGCAGTACTTC.

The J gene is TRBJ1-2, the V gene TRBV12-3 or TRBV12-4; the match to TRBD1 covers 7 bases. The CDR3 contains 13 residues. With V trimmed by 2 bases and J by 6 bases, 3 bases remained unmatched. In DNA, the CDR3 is TGTGCCAGCAGTTTACGGCAGGGGGATGGCTACACCTTC. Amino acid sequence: CASSLRQGDGYTF.

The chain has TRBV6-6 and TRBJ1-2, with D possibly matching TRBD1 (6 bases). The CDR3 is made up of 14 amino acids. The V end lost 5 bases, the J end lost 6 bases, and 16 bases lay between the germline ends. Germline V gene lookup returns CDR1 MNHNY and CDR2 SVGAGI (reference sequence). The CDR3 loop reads CASSGNRDLDGYTF. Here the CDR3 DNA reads TGTGCCAGCAGTGGAAACAGGGATCTCGATGGCTACACCTTC.

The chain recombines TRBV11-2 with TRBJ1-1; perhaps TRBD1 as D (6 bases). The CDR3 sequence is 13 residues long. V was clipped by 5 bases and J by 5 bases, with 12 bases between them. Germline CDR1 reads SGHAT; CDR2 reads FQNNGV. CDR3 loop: CASSGARGTEAFF. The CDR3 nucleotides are TGTGCCAGCAGCGGTGCTAGGGGGACTGAAGCTTTCTTT.

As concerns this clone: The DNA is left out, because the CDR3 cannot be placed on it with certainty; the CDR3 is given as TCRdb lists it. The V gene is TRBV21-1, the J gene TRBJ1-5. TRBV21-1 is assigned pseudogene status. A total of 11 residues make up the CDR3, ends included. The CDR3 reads CWARGNQPQHF.

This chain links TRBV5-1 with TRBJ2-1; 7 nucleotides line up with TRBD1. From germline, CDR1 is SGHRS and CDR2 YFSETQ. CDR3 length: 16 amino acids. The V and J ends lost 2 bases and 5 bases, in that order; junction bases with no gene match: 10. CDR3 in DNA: TGCGCCAGCAGCTTAGGGGGCCGGTACTCAAACAATGAGCAGTTCTTC. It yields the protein CASSLGGRYSNNEQFF.

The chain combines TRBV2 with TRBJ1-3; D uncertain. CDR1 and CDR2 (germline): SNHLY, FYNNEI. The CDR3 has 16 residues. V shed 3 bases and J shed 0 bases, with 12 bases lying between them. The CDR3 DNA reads TGTGCCAGCAGTGAGGTTGGCGGCAGCTCTGGAAACACCATATATTTT. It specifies CASSEVGGSSGNTIYF.

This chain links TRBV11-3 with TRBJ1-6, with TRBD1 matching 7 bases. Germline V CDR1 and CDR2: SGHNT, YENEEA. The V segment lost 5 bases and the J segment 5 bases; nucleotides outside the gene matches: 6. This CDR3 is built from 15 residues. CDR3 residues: CASSSGTADNSPLHF. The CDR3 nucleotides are TGTGCCAGCAGCAGTGGGACAGCGGATAATTCACCCCTCCACTTT. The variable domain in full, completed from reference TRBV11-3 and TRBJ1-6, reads EAGVVQSPRYKIIEKKQPVAFWCNPISGHNTLYWYLQNLGQGPELLIRYENEEAVDDSQLPKDRFSAERLKGVDSTLKIQPAELGDSAVYLCASSSGTADNSPLHFGNGTRLTVT.

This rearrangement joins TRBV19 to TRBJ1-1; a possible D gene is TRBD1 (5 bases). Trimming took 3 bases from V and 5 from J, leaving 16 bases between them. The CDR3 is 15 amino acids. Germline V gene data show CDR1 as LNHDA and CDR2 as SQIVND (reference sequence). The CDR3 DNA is TGTGCCAGTAGTATCACATGGGCAGGGAGGACTGAAGCTTTCTTT. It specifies CASSITWAGRTEAFF.

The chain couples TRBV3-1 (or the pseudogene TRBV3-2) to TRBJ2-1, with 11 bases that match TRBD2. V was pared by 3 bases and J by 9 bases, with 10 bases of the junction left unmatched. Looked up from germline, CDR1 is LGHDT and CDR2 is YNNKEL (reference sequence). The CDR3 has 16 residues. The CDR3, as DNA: TGTGCCAGCAGCCACACCGTTAGCGGGGGGGCCGGTGAGCAGTTCTTC. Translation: CASSHTVSGGAGEQFF.

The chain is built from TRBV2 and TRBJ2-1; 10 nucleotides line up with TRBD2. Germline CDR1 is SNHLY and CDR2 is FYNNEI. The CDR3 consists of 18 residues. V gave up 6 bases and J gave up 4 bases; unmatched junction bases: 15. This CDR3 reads CASRGDLAGALLYNEQFF. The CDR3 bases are TGTGCCAGCAGGGGGGACCTAGCGGGAGCCCTCCTATACAATGAGCAGTTCTTC.

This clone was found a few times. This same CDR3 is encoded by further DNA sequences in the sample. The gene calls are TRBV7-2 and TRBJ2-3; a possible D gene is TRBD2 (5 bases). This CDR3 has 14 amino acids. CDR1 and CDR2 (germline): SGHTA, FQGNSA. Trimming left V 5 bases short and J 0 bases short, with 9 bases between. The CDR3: CASSPGLSTDTQYF. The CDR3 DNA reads TGTGCCAGCAGCCCAGGACTGAGCACAGATACGCAGTATTTT.

The CDR3 loop reads CASSQGGLTNTEAFF. CDR3 bases: TGTGCCAGCAGCCAAGGAGGACTGACGAACACTGAAGCTTTCTTT. The rearrangement joins TRBV3-1 (or the pseudogene TRBV3-2) to TRBJ1-1; D gene uncertain. V lost 1 base and J 1 base, leaving 10 bases between the germline ends. CDR3 size: 15 residues. From germline, CDR1 is LGHDT and CDR2 YNNKEL (reference sequence).